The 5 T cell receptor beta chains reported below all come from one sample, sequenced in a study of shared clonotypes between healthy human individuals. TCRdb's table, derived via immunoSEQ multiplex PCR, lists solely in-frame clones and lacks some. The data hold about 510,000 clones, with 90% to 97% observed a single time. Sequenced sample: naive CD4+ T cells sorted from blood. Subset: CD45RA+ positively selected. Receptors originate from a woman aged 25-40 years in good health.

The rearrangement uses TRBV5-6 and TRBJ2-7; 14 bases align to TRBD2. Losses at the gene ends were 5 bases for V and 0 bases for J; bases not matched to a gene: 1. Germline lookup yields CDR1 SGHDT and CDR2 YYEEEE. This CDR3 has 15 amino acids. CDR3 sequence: CASRGTSGSSYEQYF. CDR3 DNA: TGTGCCAGCAGAGGGACTAGCGGGAGCTCCTACGAGCAGTACTTC.

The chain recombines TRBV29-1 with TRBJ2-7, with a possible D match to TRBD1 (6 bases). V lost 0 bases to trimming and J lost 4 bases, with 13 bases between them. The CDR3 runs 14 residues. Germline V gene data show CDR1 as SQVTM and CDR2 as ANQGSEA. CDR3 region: CSVEERGTMYEQYF. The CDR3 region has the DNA TGCAGCGTTGAAGAGAGGGGGACAATGTACGAGCAGTACTTC.

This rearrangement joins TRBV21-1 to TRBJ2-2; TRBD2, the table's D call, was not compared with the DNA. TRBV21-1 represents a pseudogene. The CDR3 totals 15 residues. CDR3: CASSRQGGASGELFF. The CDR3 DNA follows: TGTGCCAGCAGTCGACAAGGGGGGGCCTCCGGGGAGCTGTTTTTT.

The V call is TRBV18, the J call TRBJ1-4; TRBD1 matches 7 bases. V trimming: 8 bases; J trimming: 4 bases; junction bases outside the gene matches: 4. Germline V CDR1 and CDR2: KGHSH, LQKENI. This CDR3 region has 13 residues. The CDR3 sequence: CASTGVDNEKLFF. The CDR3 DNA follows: TGTGCCAGCACAGGGGTCGATAATGAAAAACTGTTTTTT. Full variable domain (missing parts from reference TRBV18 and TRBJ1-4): NAGVMQNPRHLVRRRGQEARLRCSPMKGHSHVYWYRQLPEEGLKFMVYLQKENIIDESGMPKERFSAEFPKEGPSILRIQQVVRGDSAAYFCASTGVDNEKLFFGSGTQLSVL.

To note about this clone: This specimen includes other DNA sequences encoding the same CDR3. The CDR3 region has the DNA TGTGCCAGTAGTATGGGGGGAGGCACTGAAGCTTTCTTT. Translation gives CASSMGGGTEAFF. V is TRBV19 and J is TRBJ1-1, with D tentatively TRBD1 (5 bases). The CDR3 runs 13 residues. V lost 3 bases to trimming and J lost 4 bases, with 9 bases between them. From germline, CDR1 is LNHDA and CDR2 SQIVND (reference sequence).